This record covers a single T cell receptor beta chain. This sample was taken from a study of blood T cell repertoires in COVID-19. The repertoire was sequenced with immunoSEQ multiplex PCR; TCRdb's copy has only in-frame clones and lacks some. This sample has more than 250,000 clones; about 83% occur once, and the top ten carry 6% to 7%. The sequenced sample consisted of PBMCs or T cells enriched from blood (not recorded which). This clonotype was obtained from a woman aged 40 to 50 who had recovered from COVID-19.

The CDR3 sequence is CASSEGQGRYNEQFF. CDR3 coding DNA: TGTGCCAGCAGTGAGGGACAGGGGAGGTACAATGAGCAGTTCTTC. V and J are TRBV25-1 and TRBJ2-1; TRBD1 matches 10 bases. Germline V gene sequence: CDR1 MGHDK, CDR2 SYGVNS. This CDR3 has 15 amino acids. The junction had 3 bases not matched to a gene; V was cut back by 3 bases and J by 4 bases.